The 32 T cell receptor beta chains below all came from one sample that was sequenced in a study of T cell changes during pregnancy in multiple sclerosis. Only in-frame clones appear in the TCRdb table, and some are missing; sequencing was by immunoSEQ multiplex PCR. Of about 53,000 clones detected, about nine tenths appear once; the ten largest clones hold around 0.49%. The sample here was CD4+ T cells from peripheral blood mononuclear cells, taken in the third trimester of pregnancy. The source of these receptors is a female donor with multiple sclerosis, enrolled in a pregnancy study.

V usage is TRBV30 and J usage is TRBJ1-1, with 8 nucleotides matching TRBD1. V shed 0 bases and J 6 bases; nucleotides not matched to a gene: 6. The CDR3 length is 14 residues. Germline loops: CDR1 GTSNPN, CDR2 SVGIG (reference sequence). CDR3 amino acids: CAWSVRQGAAEAFF. In DNA, the CDR3 is TGTGCCTGGAGTGTACGGCAGGGGGCGGCTGAAGCTTTCTTT.

Only one count was recorded for this clone. The V and J genes are TRBV9 and TRBJ1-1, with TRBD1 matching over 7 bases. CDR1 is SGDLS, CDR2 YYNGEE, per germline. Trimming at V came to 0 bases and at J to 8 bases, leaving 4 bases not matched to a gene. The CDR3 loop spans 13 amino acids. The CDR3 sequence is CASSVADRREAFF. The CDR3 DNA sequence: TGTGCCAGCAGCGTAGCGGACAGGCGGGAAGCTTTCTTT.

V and J are TRBV5-1 and TRBJ2-1; 9 bases align to TRBD1. V was pared by 7 bases and J by 7 bases, with 9 bases of the junction left unmatched. Germline loops: CDR1 SGHRS, CDR2 YFSETQ. The CDR3 spans 14 residues. Here the CDR3 reads CASGRDRVLNEQFF. In DNA, the CDR3 is TGCGCCAGCGGCCGGGACAGGGTTTTAAATGAGCAGTTCTTC.

The V gene is TRBV6-1, the J gene TRBJ2-7; TRBD2 might be the D (6 bases). Germline V gene lookup returns CDR1 MNHNS and CDR2 SASEGT. The germline V and J ends were trimmed by 2 bases and 6 bases, with 20 bases remaining between them. The CDR3 runs to 16 residues. The CDR3 reads CASSESSRAGLGEQYF. The CDR3 nucleotides are TGTGCCAGCAGTGAAAGTTCCCGGGCGGGGTTGGGCGAGCAGTACTTC.

The V gene is TRBV15, the J gene TRBJ1-5, with D unclear. The CDR3 is 12 amino acids. Trimming pared 2 bases from V and 4 bases from J, leaving 3 bases between. Per germline, CDR1 LNHNV and CDR2 YYDKDF (reference sequence). The CDR3 reads CATSRSNQPQHF. Here the CDR3 DNA reads TGTGCCACCAGCAGATCTAATCAGCCCCAGCATTTT. Looking up the rest from reference TRBV15 and TRBJ1-5 gives the full variable domain: DAMVIQNPRYQVTQFGKPVTLSCSQTLNHNVMYWYQQKSSQAPKLLFHYYDKDFNNEADTPDNFQSRRPNTSFCFLDIRSPGLGDTAMYLCATSRSNQPQHFGDGTRLSIL.

This chain connects TRBV7-9 to TRBJ2-5; tentative D call: TRBD2 (5 bases). Looked up from germline, CDR1 is SEHNR and CDR2 is FQNEAQ (reference sequence). The CDR3 spans 17 residues. With 2 bases removed from V and 3 bases from J, the gap between germline ends came to 19 bases. CDR3 in amino acids: CASSLMGAVRIEETQYF. The CDR3 coding sequence is TGTGCCAGCAGCTTAATGGGAGCGGTACGGATCGAAGAGACCCAGTACTTC.

This clone is a singleton in its sample. The chain joins TRBV6-6 to TRBJ2-5, with 7 bases lining up with TRBD2. V shed 6 bases and J 5 bases; nucleotides not matched to a gene: 9. This CDR3 has 14 residues. The germline CDR1 and CDR2 sequences are MNHNY and SVGAGI (reference sequence). The chain's CDR3 is CASSPALGGETQYF. For the CDR3, the DNA is TGTGCCAGCAGCCCCGCTCTCGGGGGGGAGACCCAGTACTTC.

This chain links TRBV5-4 with TRBJ2-7; 10 nucleotides match TRBD1. From germline, CDR1 is SGHNT and CDR2 YYREEE (reference sequence). CDR3 length equals 13 residues. Unmatched junction bases numbered 3, after V lost 4 bases and J lost 5 bases. For the CDR3, the DNA is TGTGCCAGCAGCCTGACAGGGGGCAACGAGCAGTACTTC. It encodes CASSLTGGNEQYF.

The rearrangement joins TRBV9 to TRBJ1-6, with TRBD1 matching over 8 bases. Germline V gene lookup returns CDR1 SGDLS and CDR2 YYNGEE. V shed 3 bases and J 7 bases; nucleotides not matched to a gene: 6. The CDR3 spans 15 residues. The CDR3: CASSAPQGGNSPLHF. Written as DNA, the CDR3 is TGTGCCAGCAGCGCCCCACAGGGGGGAAATTCACCCCTCCACTTT.

V and J are TRBV29-1 and TRBJ1-1; D not certain. CDR3 length equals 10 residues. V lost 3 bases and J lost 6, with 5 bases in between. Germline CDR1 and CDR2: SQVTM and ANQGSEA. The chain's CDR3 is CSVDTPEAFF. Here the CDR3 DNA reads TGCAGCGTTGACACACCTGAAGCTTTCTTT.

V and J are TRBV7-2 and TRBJ2-7; 12 bases align to TRBD2. This CDR3 is built from 16 residues. From germline, CDR1 is SGHTA and CDR2 FQGNSA. V trimming: 5 bases; J trimming: 2 bases; junction bases outside the gene matches: 7. CDR3 in DNA: TGTGCCAGCAGCACCCGACTAGCGGGGGCAACCTACGAGCAGTACTTC. Its translation: CASSTRLAGATYEQYF. The whole variable domain, remainder taken from reference TRBV7-2 and TRBJ2-7, is GAGVSQSPSNKVTEKGKDVELRCDPISGHTALYWYRQSLGQGLEFLIYFQGNSAPDKSGLPSDRFSAERTGGSVSTLTIQRTQQEDSAVYLCASSTRLAGATYEQYFGPGTRLTVT.

This chain joins TRBV19 and TRBJ1-5; TRBD1 aligns across 9 bases. V lost 5 bases and J lost 3; bases outside the gene matches: 11. The CDR3 runs 17 residues. Germline loops: CDR1 LNHDA, CDR2 SQIVND (reference sequence). The CDR3 is CASSSGQGQRINQPQHF. CDR3 sequence (DNA): TGTGCCAGTAGTTCGGGACAGGGCCAACGTATCAATCAGCCCCAGCATTTT.

The chain employs TRBV2 and TRBJ1-4; 9 bases match TRBD1. Germline V gives CDR1 SNHLY, CDR2 FYNNEI. V trimming: 10 bases; J trimming: 8 bases; junction bases outside the gene matches: 17. This CDR3 is 16 amino acids long. Written as DNA, the CDR3 is TGTGCCATAAGACTTTATCTCGGGACAGGGCGGGAAAAACTGTTTTTT. Protein sequence: CAIRLYLGTGREKLFF.

The chain combines TRBV6-1 with TRBJ1-4; TRBD1 agrees at 7 bases. Germline CDR1 MNHNS, CDR2 SASEGT. The CDR3 runs 17 residues. V lost 4 bases, J lost 4 bases, and 12 bases stayed unmatched. The CDR3 DNA is TGTGCCAGCAGTGTTCGATGGACAGGCCCTTATAATGAAAAACTGTTTTTT. It specifies CASSVRWTGPYNEKLFF.

The chain joins TRBV6-5 to TRBJ1-4; 7 bases match TRBD1. The CDR3 has 15 amino acids. The trim removed 5 bases at V and 5 bases at J, leaving 8 bases unmatched. Germline CDR1 and CDR2: MNHEY and SVGAGI. The CDR3 nucleotides read TGTGCCAGCAGTCGACTCGGGACAGAGAATGAAAAACTGTTTTTT. It encodes CASSRLGTENEKLFF.

The chain uses TRBV9 and TRBJ2-2; 8 bases fit TRBD2. The V and J ends lost 1 base and 5 bases, in that order; junction bases with no gene match: 7. CDR1 and CDR2 (germline): SGDLS, YYNGEE. This CDR3 has 16 residues. The CDR3 loop reads CASSVRSGDGTGELFF. For the CDR3, the DNA is TGTGCCAGCAGCGTACGTAGCGGGGATGGTACCGGGGAGCTGTTTTTT.

In its sample, this clone was seen once. This chain uses TRBV7-5 with TRBJ2-3; TRBD1, as called in the table, went unchecked against the DNA. TRBV7-5 is annotated as a pseudogene. There are 13 residues in the CDR3. CDR3 loop: CAGRQGWADTQYF. DNA of the CDR3: TGTGCCGGACGACAGGGATGGGCAGATACGCAGTATTTT.

In this sample, this clone turned up once. This chain connects TRBV6-5 to TRBJ2-5; a possible D gene is TRBD1 (5 bases). There are 13 residues in the CDR3. Trimming pared 6 bases from V and 2 bases from J, leaving 10 bases between. Germline V gives CDR1 MNHEY, CDR2 SVGAGI. The DNA of the CDR3 is TGTGCCAGCAGCCACAAGGGGCAAGAGACCCAGTACTTC. Protein: CASSHKGQETQYF.

The chain has TRBV7-9 and TRBJ2-5, with 12 nucleotides matching TRBD2. The CDR3 extends over 14 amino acids. The V segment lost 5 bases and the J segment 5 bases; nucleotides outside the gene matches: 3. CDR1 is SEHNR, CDR2 FQNEAQ, per germline (reference sequence). CDR3 in amino acids: CASSGLAGMETQYF. DNA for the CDR3: TGTGCCAGCAGCGGACTAGCGGGGATGGAGACCCAGTACTTC.

The CDR3 loop is CAWSVRRGNTEAFF. The CDR3 nucleotides read TGTGCCTGGAGTGTACGGAGGGGGAACACTGAAGCTTTCTTT. The chain has TRBV30 and TRBJ1-1, with a tentative D call TRBD1 (5 bases). The CDR3 has 14 amino acids. The V end was cut by 0 bases, the J end by 1 base, with 9 bases between. Germline V gives CDR1 GTSNPN, CDR2 SVGIG (reference sequence).

The chain is built from TRBV18 and TRBJ1-3; a possible D gene is TRBD1 (5 bases). The CDR3 length is 15 residues. Germline CDR1 KGHSH, CDR2 LQKENI. V lost 3 bases, J lost 0 bases, and 9 bases lay in between. The CDR3: CASSPRVNSGNTIYF. For the CDR3, the DNA is TGTGCCAGCTCACCCAGGGTAAACTCTGGAAACACCATATATTTT. The full variable domain, rest sourced from reference TRBV18 and TRBJ1-3, is NAGVMQNPRHLVRRRGQEARLRCSPMKGHSHVYWYRQLPEEGLKFMVYLQKENIIDESGMPKERFSAEFPKEGPSILRIQQVVRGDSAAYFCASSPRVNSGNTIYFGEGSWLTVV.

V usage is TRBV12-5 and J usage is TRBJ1-1, with D tentatively TRBD1 (5 bases). The V end lost 5 bases, the J end lost 1 base, and 11 bases lay between the germline ends. The CDR3 loop spans 14 amino acids. Germline V gene sequence: CDR1 LGHNT, CDR2 FRNRAP. Here the CDR3 DNA reads TGTGCTAGTGGTCCATCGGGGGGGAACACTGAAGCTTTCTTT. This gives the protein CASGPSGGNTEAFF.

The V call is TRBV4-1, the J call TRBJ2-1; 8 bases are a match to TRBD1. V dropped 4 bases and J dropped 6; count of bases not matched to a gene: 5. The germline V gene has CDR1 MGHRA and CDR2 YSYEKL. This CDR3 is built from 14 residues. CDR3 residues: CASSPGQVLNEQFF. The CDR3 DNA reads as TGCGCCAGCAGCCCGGGACAGGTCCTCAATGAGCAGTTCTTC.

The CDR3 here is CSAASSGNTIYF. Here the CDR3 DNA reads TGCAGCGCTGCCAGCTCTGGAAACACCATATATTTT. The V gene is TRBV29-1, the J gene TRBJ1-3; the D is unclear. CDR1 SQVTM and CDR2 ANQGSEA come from the germline V gene. Trimming cost V 7 bases and J 0 bases, with 7 bases left between them. The CDR3 is 12 residues long. Combining the CDR3 with reference TRBV29-1 and TRBJ1-3 gives the whole variable domain SAVISQKPSRDICQRGTSLTIQCQVDSQVTMMFWYRQQPGQSLTLIATANQGSEATYESGFVIDKFPISRPNLTFSTLTVSNMSPEDSSIYLCSAASSGNTIYFGEGSWLTVV.

The chain carries TRBV4-1 and TRBJ1-1, with a weak D call TRBD1 (5 bases). Germline loops: CDR1 MGHRA, CDR2 YSYEKL. V was clipped by 2 bases and J by 2 bases, with 12 bases between them. CDR3 length equals 15 residues. The CDR3 sequence: CASSQTGTYNTEAFF. The DNA for the CDR3 is TGCGCCAGCAGCCAAACAGGAACCTATAACACTGAAGCTTTCTTT.

The V call is TRBV7-3, the J call TRBJ1-1, with 7 nucleotides matching TRBD1. The V segment lost 3 bases and the J segment 4 bases; nucleotides outside the gene matches: 5. CDR1 SGHTA and CDR2 FQGTGA come from the germline V gene. This CDR3 has 14 residues. The DNA of the CDR3 is TGTGCCAGCAGCTTGATGACAGGGCCCACTGAAGCTTTCTTT. Its protein is CASSLMTGPTEAFF.

The rearrangement links TRBV30 to TRBJ1-6, with 11 bases lining up with TRBD1. This CDR3 contains 13 residues. The germline CDR1 and CDR2 sequences are GTSNPN and SVGIG (reference sequence). V trimming: 5 bases; J trimming: 10 bases; junction bases outside the gene matches: 4. Here the CDR3 reads CAWGDRGLSPLHF. The CDR3 DNA reads TGTGCCTGGGGGGACAGGGGGTTATCACCCCTCCACTTT.

The chain employs TRBV5-6 and TRBJ1-1; D gene uncertain. Germline values: CDR1 SGHDT, CDR2 YYEEEE. This CDR3 spans 14 amino acids. The V and J ends lost 0 bases and 4 bases respectively, with 10 bases between them. Here the CDR3 DNA reads TGTGCCAGCAGCTTGGCGGGAGCGGGCACTGAAGCTTTCTTT. This encodes CASSLAGAGTEAFF.

The V gene is TRBV7-2, the J gene TRBJ2-3; 8 bases are shared with TRBD1. V lost 5 bases and J lost 10; bases outside the gene matches: 5. In germline, CDR1 is SGHTA, CDR2 FQGNSA. The CDR3 length is 12 residues. The CDR3 nucleotides are TGTGCCAGCAGCGTCGACAGGGGTGCGCAGTATTTT. This sequence encodes CASSVDRGAQYF.

The DNA of the CDR3 is TGTGCCAGCAGTGAACAGGGCAGGGTATCGGCTAATGAAAAACTGTTTTTT. Protein product: CASSEQGRVSANEKLFF. V and J are TRBV13 and TRBJ1-4; TRBD1 might be the D (6 bases). The CDR3 spans 17 residues. Trimming took 6 bases from V and 3 from J, leaving 20 bases between them. Germline V gene lookup returns CDR1 PRHDT and CDR2 FYEKMQ (reference sequence).

The J gene is TRBJ1-2, the V gene TRBV9; 7 nucleotides agree with TRBD1. Trimming removed 6 bases from V and 4 bases from J; junction bases left unmatched: 9. Per the germline V gene, CDR1 is SGDLS and CDR2 is YYNGEE. The length of the CDR3 is 14 residues. The CDR3 protein is CASNPGTVLYGYTF. The CDR3 region has the DNA TGTGCCAGCAACCCCGGGACAGTGCTCTATGGCTACACCTTC.

The rearrangement links TRBV19 to TRBJ1-2; D possibly corresponds to TRBD1 (5 bases). Germline-derived CDR1 and CDR2 are LNHDA and SQIVND (reference sequence). V shed 8 bases and J shed 3 bases, with 13 bases lying between them. The CDR3 runs to 13 residues. CDR3 region: CASQRDRDYGYTF. The CDR3 nucleotides are TGTGCCAGTCAGCGGGACCGAGACTATGGCTACACCTTC.